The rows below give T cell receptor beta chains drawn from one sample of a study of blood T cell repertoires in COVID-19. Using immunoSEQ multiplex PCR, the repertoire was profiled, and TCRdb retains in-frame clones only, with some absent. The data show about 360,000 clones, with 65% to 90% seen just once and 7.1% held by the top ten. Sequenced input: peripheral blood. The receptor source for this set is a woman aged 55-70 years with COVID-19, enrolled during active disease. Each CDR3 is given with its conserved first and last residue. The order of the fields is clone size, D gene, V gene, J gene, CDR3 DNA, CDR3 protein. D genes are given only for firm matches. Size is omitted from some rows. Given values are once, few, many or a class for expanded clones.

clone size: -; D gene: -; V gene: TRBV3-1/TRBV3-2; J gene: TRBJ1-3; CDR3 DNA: TGTGCCAGCAGCCAAGAGCAGCTTCTTGGAGACACCATATATTTT; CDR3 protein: CASSQEQLLGDTIYF
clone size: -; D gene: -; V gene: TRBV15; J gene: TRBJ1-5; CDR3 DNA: TGTGCCACCAGCAGAGATGGAGATCAGCCCCAGCATTTT; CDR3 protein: CATSRDGDQPQHF
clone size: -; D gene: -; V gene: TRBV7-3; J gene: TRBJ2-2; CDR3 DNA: TGTGCCAGCAGCTCACAGGGCACCGGGGAGCTGTTTTTT; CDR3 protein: CASSSQGTGELFF
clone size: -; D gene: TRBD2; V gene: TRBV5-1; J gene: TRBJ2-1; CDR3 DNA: TGCGCCAGCAGCTTGAACCCCGGGAGGGAGGAGTTCTTC; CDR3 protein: CASSLNPGREEFF
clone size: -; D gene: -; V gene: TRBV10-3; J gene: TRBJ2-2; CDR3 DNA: TGTGCCGCTAACCGGGACTTAGCTAACACCGGGGAGCTGTTTTTT; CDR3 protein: CAANRDLANTGELFF
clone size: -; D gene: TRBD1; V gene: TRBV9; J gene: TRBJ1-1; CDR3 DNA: TGTGCCAGCAGCGACGGGACAGAATCAATGAACACTGAAGCTTTCTTT; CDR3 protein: CASSDGTESMNTEAFF
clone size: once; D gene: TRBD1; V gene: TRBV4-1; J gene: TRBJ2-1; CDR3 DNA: TGCGCCAGCAGCCGGGGAACAGGGGGAATTTACAATGAGCAGTTCTTC; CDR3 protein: CASSRGTGGIYNEQFF
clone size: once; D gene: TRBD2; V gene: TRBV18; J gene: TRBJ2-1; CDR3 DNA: TGTGCCAGCTCACCACCTCTAGCGGGTCCGTCCAATGAGCAGTTCTTC; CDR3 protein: CASSPPLAGPSNEQFF
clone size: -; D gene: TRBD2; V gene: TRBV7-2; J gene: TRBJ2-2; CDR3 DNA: TGTGCCAGCAGGTGGACTAGCGGGGGTTTCTTGGGGGAGCTGTTTTTT; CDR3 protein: CASRWTSGGFLGELFF
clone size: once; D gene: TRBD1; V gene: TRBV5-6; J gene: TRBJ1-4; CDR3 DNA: TGTGCCAGCAGCTTAGGACAGGCATCAACTAATGAAAAACTGTTTTTT; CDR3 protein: CASSLGQASTNEKLFF
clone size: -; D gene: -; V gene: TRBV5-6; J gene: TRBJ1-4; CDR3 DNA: TGTGCCAGCAGCCTCTACGGGGGACCCCATGAAAAACTGTTTTTT; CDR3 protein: CASSLYGGPHEKLFF
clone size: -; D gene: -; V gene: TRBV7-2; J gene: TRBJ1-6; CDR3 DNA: TGTGCCAGCAGCTTAGCGCCAGGGAATTCACCCCTCCACTTT; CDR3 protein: CASSLAPGNSPLHF
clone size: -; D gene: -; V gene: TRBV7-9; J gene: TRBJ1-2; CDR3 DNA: TGTGCCAGCAGCTACCCCTTTTCCGGAGGTGGCTACACCTTC; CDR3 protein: CASSYPFSGGGYTF
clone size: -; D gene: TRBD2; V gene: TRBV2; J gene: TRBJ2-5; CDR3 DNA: TGTGCCAGCAGTGAGCAAGGCGGGGGAGAGACCCAGTACTTC; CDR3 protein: CASSEQGGGETQYF
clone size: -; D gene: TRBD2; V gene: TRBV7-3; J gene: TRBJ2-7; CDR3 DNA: TGTGCCAGCAGCTTAGAGGGCGGGGGATCCTACGAGCAGTACTTC; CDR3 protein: CASSLEGGGSYEQYF
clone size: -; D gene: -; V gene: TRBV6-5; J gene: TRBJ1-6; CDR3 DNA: TGTGCCAGCAAGTTTACGGGGGGGGAAGAATCACCCCTCCACTTT; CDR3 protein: CASKFTGGEESPLHF
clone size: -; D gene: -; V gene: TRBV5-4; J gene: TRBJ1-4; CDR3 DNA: TGTGCCAGCAGCCTGCGAAAGGGGTCTGGAGCAACTAATGAAAAACTGTTTTTT; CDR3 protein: CASSLRKGSGATNEKLFF
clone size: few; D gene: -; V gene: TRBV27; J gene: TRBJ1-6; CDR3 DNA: TGTGCCAGCAGTCGATCCCGGGTCCGGGGATCACCCCTCCACTTT; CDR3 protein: CASSRSRVRGSPLHF
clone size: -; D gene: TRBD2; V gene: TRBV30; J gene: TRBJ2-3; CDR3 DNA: TGTGCCTGGAGTGCAACTAGCGGGGGGGCGGGAACGCAGTATTTT; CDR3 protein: CAWSATSGGAGTQYF
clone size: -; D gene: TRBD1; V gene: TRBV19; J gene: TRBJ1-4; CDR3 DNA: TGTGCCAGTACCTTGACAGGGGAAAAACTGTTTTTT; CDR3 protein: CASTLTGEKLFF
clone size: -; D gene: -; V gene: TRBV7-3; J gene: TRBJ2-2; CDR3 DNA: TGTGCCAGCAGCTTACGCGGGGAAACATCCCCTCGAAACACCGGGGAGCTGTTTTTT; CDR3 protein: CASSLRGETSPRNTGELFF
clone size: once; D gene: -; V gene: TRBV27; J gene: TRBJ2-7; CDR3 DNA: TGTGCCAGCAGTTTTTTGGCGGGGGCGAGCTCCTACGAGCAGTACTTC; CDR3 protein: CASSFLAGASSYEQYF
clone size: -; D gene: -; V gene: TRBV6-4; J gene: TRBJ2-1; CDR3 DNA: TGTGCCAGCAGTGACTCGCGGTATCATGAGCAGTTCTTC; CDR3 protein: CASSDSRYHEQFF
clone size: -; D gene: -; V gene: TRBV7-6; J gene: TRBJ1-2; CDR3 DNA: TGTGCCAGCAGCTCCTGGAATGAGGGCCTAGCTAACTATGGCTACACCTTC; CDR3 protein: CASSSWNEGLANYGYTF
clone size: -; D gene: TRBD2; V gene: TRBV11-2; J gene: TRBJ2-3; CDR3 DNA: TGTGCCAGCAGCTTAAGGCTAGCGGGGGGATCAGGTACGCAGTATTTT; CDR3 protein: CASSLRLAGGSGTQYF
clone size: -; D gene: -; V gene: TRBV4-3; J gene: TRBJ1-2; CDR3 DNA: TGCGCCAGCAGCCAAGACAGGGGCGGGGGGTATGGCTACACCTTC; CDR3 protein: CASSQDRGGGYGYTF